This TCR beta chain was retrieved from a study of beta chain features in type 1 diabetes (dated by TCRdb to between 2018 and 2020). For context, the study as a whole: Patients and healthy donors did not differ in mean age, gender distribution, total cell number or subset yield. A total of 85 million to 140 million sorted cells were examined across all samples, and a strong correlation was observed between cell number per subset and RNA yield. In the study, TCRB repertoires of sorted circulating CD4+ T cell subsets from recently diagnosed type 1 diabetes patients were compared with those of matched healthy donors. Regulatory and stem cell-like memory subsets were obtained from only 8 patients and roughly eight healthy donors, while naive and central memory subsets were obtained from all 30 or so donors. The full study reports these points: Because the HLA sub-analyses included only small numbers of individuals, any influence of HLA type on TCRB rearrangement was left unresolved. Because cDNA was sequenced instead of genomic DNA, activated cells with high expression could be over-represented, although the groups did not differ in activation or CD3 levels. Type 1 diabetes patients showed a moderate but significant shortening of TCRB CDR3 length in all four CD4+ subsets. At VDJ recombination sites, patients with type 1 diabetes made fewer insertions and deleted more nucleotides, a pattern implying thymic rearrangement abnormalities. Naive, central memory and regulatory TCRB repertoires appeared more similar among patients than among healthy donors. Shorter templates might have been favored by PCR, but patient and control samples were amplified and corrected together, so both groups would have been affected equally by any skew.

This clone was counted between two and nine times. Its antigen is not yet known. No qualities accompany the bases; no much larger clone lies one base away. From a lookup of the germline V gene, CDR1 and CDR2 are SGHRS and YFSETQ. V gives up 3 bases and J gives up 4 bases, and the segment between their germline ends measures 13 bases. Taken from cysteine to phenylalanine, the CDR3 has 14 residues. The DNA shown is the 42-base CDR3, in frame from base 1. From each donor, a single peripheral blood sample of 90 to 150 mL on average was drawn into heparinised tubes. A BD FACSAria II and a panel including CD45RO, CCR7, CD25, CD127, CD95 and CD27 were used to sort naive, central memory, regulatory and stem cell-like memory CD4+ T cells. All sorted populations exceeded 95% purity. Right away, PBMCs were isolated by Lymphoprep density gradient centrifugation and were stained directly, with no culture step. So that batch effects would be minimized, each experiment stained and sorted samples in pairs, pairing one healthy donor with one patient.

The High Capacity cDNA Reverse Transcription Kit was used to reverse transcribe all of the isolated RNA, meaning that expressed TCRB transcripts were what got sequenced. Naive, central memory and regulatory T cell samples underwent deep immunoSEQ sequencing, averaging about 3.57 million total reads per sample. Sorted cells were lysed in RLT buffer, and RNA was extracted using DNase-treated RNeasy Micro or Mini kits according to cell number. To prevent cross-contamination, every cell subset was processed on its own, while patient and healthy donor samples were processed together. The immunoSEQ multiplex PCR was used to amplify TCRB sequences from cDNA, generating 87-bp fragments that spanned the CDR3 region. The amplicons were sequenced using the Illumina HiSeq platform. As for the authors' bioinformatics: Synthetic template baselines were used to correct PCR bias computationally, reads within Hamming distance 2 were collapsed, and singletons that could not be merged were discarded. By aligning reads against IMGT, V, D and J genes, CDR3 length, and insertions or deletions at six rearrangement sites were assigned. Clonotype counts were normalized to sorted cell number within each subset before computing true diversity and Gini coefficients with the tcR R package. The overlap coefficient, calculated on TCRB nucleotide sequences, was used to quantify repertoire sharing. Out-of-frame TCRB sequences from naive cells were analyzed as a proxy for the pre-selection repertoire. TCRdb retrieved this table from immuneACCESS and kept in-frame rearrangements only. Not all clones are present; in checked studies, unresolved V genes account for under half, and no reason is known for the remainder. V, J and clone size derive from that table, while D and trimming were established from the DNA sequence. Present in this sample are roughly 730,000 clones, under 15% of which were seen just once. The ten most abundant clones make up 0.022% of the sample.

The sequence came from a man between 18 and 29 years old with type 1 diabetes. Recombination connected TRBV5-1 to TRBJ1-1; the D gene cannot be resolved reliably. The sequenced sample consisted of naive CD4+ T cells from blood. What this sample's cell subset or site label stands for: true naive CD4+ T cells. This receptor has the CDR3 CASSSGVRATEAFF. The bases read TGCGCCAGCAGCTCCGGCGTCCGGGCCACTGAAGCTTTCTTT.